Listed below are T cell receptor beta chains from one sample, sequenced in a study of post-analysis software for immune sequencing data. TCRdb called the PCR reads again in MiXCR, with one record for every CDR3 protein. Seen here are hundreds of thousands of distinct CDR3 sequences, roughly three fifths observed once, and the top ten hold approximately 10%. The sequenced sample consisted of blood. The receptor set was obtained from a girl aged 2-15 years with multiple sclerosis. Each CDR3 is given without its conserved first and last residue. Fields, in order: CDR3 length, V gene, J gene, CDR3 protein.

14,TRBV7-8,TRBJ2-7,ASSLGGLATAYEQY
10,TRBV29-1,TRBJ2-5,SGGTLQETQY
14,TRBV5-1,TRBJ1-2,DSSGGLRPTDYGYT
14,TRBV5-1,TRBJ2-5,ASSSTAGVYQEIQY
14,TRBV12-3/TRBV12-4,TRBJ1-6,ASSLGRPGRPSPLH
11,TRBV6-6,TRBJ2-4,ASSRDGFLEQY
11,TRBV29-1,TRBJ2-5,SVQSGGPETQY
14,TRBV27,NA,ASSFLFGTGTNEQY
13,TRBV10-3,NA,AISEEGALGETQY
12,TRBV10-1,TRBJ2-1,ASSGQGFYNEQF
14,TRBV5-1,TRBJ1-1,ASSGSDRGLNTEAF
12,TRBV29-1,TRBJ1-5,SVAGTGGNQPQH
15,TRBV4-3,TRBJ2-1,ASSQDRRLEGRDEQF
10,TRBV29-1,TRBJ2-7,SARDRGFEQY
13,TRBV6-5,TRBJ1-1,ASSLTGQGDTEAF
10,TRBV15,TRBJ2-1,ATSRAIGEQF